Listed here is a single TCR beta chain. This sample was included in a study of blood T cell repertoires in COVID-19. About the research overall: Acute-phase and convalescent COVID-19 samples originated in the United States, Italy and Spain. T cells, B-cell-depleted T cells, or PBMCs provided the cDNA or gDNA that served as material.

Study processing details: Quantification of nucleated cells was approximated via reference gene primer amplification. Profiled with immunoSEQ multiplex PCR; TCRdb holds only in-frame clones, not every one. V and J calls plus clone size are reproduced from that table; the DNA served to infer D and trimming. Of more than 130,000 clones in the sample, less than 85% were seen once. The TCR was taken from a woman over 75 in a cohort sampled during active or convalescent COVID-19. The sample comprised peripheral blood.

DNA of the CDR3: TGTGCCAGCAGCCCCCTAGCGGGGAACACCGGGGAGCTGTTTTTT. Encoded protein: CASSPLAGNTGELFF. The gene calls are TRBV7-2 and TRBJ2-2, with 8 positions matching TRBD2. The germline CDR1 and CDR2 sequences are SGHTA and FQGNSA. V gave up 5 bases and J gave up 1 base; unmatched junction bases: 3. This CDR3 has 15 residues. Filled out from reference TRBV7-2 and TRBJ2-2, the complete variable domain reads GAGVSQSPSNKVTEKGKDVELRCDPISGHTALYWYRQSLGQGLEFLIYFQGNSAPDKSGLPSDRFSAERTGGSVSTLTIQRTQQEDSAVYLCASSPLAGNTGELFFGEGSRLTVL.